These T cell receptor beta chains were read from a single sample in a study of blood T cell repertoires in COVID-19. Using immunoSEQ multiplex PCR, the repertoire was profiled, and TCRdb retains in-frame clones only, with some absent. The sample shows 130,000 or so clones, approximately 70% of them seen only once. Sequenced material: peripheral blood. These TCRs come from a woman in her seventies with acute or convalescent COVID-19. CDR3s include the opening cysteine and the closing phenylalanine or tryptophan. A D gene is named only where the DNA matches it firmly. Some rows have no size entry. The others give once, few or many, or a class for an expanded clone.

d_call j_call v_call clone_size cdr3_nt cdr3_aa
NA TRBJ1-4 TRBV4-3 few TGCGCCAGCAGCCAGGACAGACGGAATGAAAAACTGTTTTTT CASSQDRRNEKLFF
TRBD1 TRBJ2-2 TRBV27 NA TGTGCCAGCAGTTTTGGAGGGACAGGGCAGAGTGGGGAGCTGTTTTTT CASSFGGTGQSGELFF
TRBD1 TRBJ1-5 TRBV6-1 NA TGTGCCAGCAGTGAGGGACAGAACAATCAGCCCCAGCATTTT CASSEGQNNQPQHF
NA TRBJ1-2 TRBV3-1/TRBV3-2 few TGTGCCAGCACCCCTGCGGGCAGACCTTATGGCTACACCTTC CASTPAGRPYGYTF
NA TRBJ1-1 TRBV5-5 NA TGTGCCAGCAGCTCCTTAAACTCGGGGGCTGAAGCTTTCTTT CASSSLNSGAEAFF
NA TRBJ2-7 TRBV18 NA TGTGCCAGCTCACCAGAGGTGGGCAGGGGGGCCTACGAGCAGTACTTC CASSPEVGRGAYEQYF
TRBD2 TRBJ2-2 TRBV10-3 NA TGTGCCATCAGTGAGTCTGGGACTAGCGGGAGGGCCCGGACCGGGGAGCTGTTTTTT CAISESGTSGRARTGELFF
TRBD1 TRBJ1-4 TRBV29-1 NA TGCAGCGTTGCAGGGGGCGGTGAAAAACTGTTTTTT CSVAGGGEKLFF
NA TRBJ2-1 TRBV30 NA TGTGCCTGGAGTGGCGGTAGCCCCTACAATGAGCAGTTCTTC CAWSGGSPYNEQFF
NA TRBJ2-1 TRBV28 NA TGTGCCAGCAGTTATCAGACGAAAGGGGGCAATGAGCAGTTCTTC CASSYQTKGGNEQFF
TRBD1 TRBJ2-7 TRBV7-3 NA TGTGCCAGCAGCTTAACGGGACAGTTCTCCTACGAGCAGTACTTC CASSLTGQFSYEQYF
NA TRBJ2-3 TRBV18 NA TGTGCCAGCTCACCAGGAGCGGGCACAGATACGCAGTATTTT CASSPGAGTDTQYF
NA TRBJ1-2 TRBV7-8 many TGTGCCAGCAGCTTAGATCCCGGAGCCTCAGCTAACTATGGCTACACCTTC CASSLDPGASANYGYTF
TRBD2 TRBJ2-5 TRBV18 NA TGTGCCAGCTCACGTGGACTAGCGGAAGAGACCCAGTACTTC CASSRGLAEETQYF
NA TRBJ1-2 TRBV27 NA NA CASSSSGQLYGYTF
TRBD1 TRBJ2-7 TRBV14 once TGTGCCAGCAGCCGGGACAGGACCTACGAGCAGTACTTC CASSRDRTYEQYF
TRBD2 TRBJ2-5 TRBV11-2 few TGTGCCAGCAGCTTAGGGGGCGGCGGGGGGGCCAGGGAGACCCAGTACTTC CASSLGGGGGARETQYF
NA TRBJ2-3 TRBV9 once TGTGCCAGCAGCGTGGACAGCCGCCCAGATACGCAGTATTTT CASSVDSRPDTQYF
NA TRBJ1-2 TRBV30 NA TGTGCCTGGAGTGGTGGGGGGGCTAATGGCTACACCTTC CAWSGGGANGYTF
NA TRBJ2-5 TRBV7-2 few TGTGCCAGCAGCTTAGGTCCCAGATCCTCCCAAGAGACCCAGTACTTC CASSLGPRSSQETQYF
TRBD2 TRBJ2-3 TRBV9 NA TGTGCCAGCAGCGTAGGAGACGGGAGGGAGACAGATACGCAGTATTTT CASSVGDGRETDTQYF
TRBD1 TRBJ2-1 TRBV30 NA TGTGCCTGGGGGACAGGCCTAAACAATGAGCAGTTCTTC CAWGTGLNNEQFF
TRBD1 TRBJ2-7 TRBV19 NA TGTGCCAGTAGTCGGAAGGGGGCATCCTACGAGCAGTACTTC CASSRKGASYEQYF
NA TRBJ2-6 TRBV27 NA TGTGCCGGCAAGCCTCAAGCCCTTGGGGCCAACGTCCTGACTTTC CAGKPQALGANVLTF
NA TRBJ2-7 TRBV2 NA TGTGCCAGCATGGGGGTGGAAGGGACAAGGAGCTCCTACGAGCAGTACTTC CASMGVEGTRSSYEQYF
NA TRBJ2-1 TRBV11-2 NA TGTGCCAGCAGCTTAGGGGGTGGAGGGCCGGCCTACAATGAGCAGTTCTTC CASSLGGGGPAYNEQFF
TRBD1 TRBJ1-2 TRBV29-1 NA TGCAGCGTTGATAGGGGACAGGGGCTAAGTGACTATGGCTACACCTTC CSVDRGQGLSDYGYTF
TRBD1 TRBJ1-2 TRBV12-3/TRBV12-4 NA TGTGCCAGCAGCCCAAATGACAGGGTCGGCTACACCTTC CASSPNDRVGYTF
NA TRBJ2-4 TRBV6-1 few TGTGCCAGCAGTGAGGGCCTAAACATTCAGTACTTC CASSEGLNIQYF
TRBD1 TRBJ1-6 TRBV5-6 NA TGTGCCAGCAGCTGGACAGGGTATAATTCACCCCTCCACTTT CASSWTGYNSPLHF
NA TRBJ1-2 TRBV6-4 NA TGTGCCAGCAGTGCCTCCAGGGGACGTGGCTACACCTTC CASSASRGRGYTF
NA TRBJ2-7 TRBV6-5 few TGTGCCAGCAGTTACTCGATTGGGGAGGCGGGGAACGAGCAGTACTTC CASSYSIGEAGNEQYF
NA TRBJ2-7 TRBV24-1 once TGTGCCACCAGTGAGGGGACTGGTGAGGTTTACGAGCAGTACTTC CATSEGTGEVYEQYF
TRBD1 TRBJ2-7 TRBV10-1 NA TGCGCCAGCGGGCCATTAGGGACAGCAACCTACGAGCAGTACTTC CASGPLGTATYEQYF
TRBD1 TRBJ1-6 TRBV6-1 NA TGTGCCAGCAGTGAGACAGGGGAAAATTCACCCCTCCACTTT CASSETGENSPLHF
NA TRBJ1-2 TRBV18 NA TGTGCCAGCTCGGGTCGCAGGGGACAAGGCTACACCTTC CASSGRRGQGYTF
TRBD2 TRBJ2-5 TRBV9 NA TGTGCCAGCAGCGCCAGCGGGGGACAAGAGACCCAGTACTTC CASSASGGQETQYF
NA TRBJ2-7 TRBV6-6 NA TGTGCCAGCATGACAGGCTACGAGCAGTACTTC CASMTGYEQYF
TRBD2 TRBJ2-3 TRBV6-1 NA TGTGCCAGCAGTGAACTAGCGGGGGGGCCGATAGATGCGCAGTATTTT CASSELAGGPIDAQYF
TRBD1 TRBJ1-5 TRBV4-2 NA TGTGCCAGCAGCCAAGATAGTCAGGGGGCTCAGCCCCAGCATTTT CASSQDSQGAQPQHF
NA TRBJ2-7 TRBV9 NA TGTGCCAGCAGCTCCCTCCCAGATTACGAGCAGTACTTC CASSSLPDYEQYF
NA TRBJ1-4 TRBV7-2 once TGTGCCAGCAGCTTAGATGGCGGGGGGCGGGAAAAACTGTTTTTT CASSLDGGGREKLFF
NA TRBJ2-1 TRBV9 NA TGTGCCAGCAGCGTAGCTCCGTCCCCAAGCCACAATGAGCAGTTCTTC CASSVAPSPSHNEQFF
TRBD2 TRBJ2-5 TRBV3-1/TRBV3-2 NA TGTGCCAGCAGCCAAGGACTAGCGGGGCCGAGGGCCCAGTACTTC CASSQGLAGPRAQYF
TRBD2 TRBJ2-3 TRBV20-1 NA TGCAGTGCTAGTGGGACTAGCGGGGGGGAAGATACGCAGTATTTT CSASGTSGGEDTQYF
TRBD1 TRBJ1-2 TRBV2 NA TGTGCCAGCAGCAGTGACAGGGGTCGAAACTATGGCTACACCTTC CASSSDRGRNYGYTF
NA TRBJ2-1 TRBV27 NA TGTGCCAGCAGTCCGCGGATCGCCCCGTACAATGAGCAGTTCTTC CASSPRIAPYNEQFF
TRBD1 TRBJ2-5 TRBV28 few TGTGCCAGCAGAGACAGGGGGCGAGAGACCCAGTACTTC CASRDRGRETQYF
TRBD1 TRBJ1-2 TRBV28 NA TGTGCCACCACAGGGGGCGCCGATAGATCTAGAGGCTACACCTTC CATTGGADRSRGYTF
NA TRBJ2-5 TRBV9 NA TGTGCCAGCAGCCCCTGGCCCCTCCAAGAGACCCAGTACTTC CASSPWPLQETQYF
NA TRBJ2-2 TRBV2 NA TGTGCCAGCAGTGCCGGGGCGAACACCGGGGAGCTGTTTTTT CASSAGANTGELFF
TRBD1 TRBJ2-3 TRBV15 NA TGTGCCACCAGCCCCGGGACAGGGAAGGCAGATACGCAGTATTTT CATSPGTGKADTQYF
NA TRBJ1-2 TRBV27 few TGTGCCAGCAGTTCCGGGGGGACCTATGGCTACACCTTC CASSSGGTYGYTF
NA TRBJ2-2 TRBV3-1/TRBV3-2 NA TGTGCCAGCAGCCAAGTTGAGAACTTGGACACCGGGGAGCTGTTTTTT CASSQVENLDTGELFF
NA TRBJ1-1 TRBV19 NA TGTGCCAGTAGCGACTTGGGGCCTGAAGCTTTCTTT CASSDLGPEAFF
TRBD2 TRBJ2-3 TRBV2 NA TGTGCCAGCAGTGGGGGACTAGCCCCCACAGATACGCAGTATTTT CASSGGLAPTDTQYF
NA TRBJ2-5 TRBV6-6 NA TGTGCCAGCACCCCCCGTCTCCGGGAGACCCAGTACTTC CASTPRLRETQYF